This note documents a single TCR beta chain sequence. After removal of 4 bases from V and 4 bases from J, the junction contained 8 bases not matched to a gene. CDR3 length: 16 amino acids. The germline V gene encodes CDR1 SGHDN and CDR2 FVKESK. This entry is derived from a study of blood T cell repertoires in COVID-19. At the level of the study: Specimens from acute and convalescent COVID-19 originated in the United States, Italy and Spain.

Sequencing used immunoSEQ multiplex PCR; TCRdb keeps in-frame clones, though not all of them. The sample comprises under 300,000 clones, 83% of which are singletons, and roughly 4.5% rests with the top ten. The sequence was obtained from a man in his sixties who had recovered from COVID-19. The sequencing input was peripheral blood. The rearrangement links TRBV14 to TRBJ2-2; 8 bases agree with TRBD1. In DNA, the CDR3 is TGTGCCAGCAGCCCGGACAGGGCCCCCGGCACCGGGGAGCTGTTTTTT. As protein: CASSPDRAPGTGELFF.